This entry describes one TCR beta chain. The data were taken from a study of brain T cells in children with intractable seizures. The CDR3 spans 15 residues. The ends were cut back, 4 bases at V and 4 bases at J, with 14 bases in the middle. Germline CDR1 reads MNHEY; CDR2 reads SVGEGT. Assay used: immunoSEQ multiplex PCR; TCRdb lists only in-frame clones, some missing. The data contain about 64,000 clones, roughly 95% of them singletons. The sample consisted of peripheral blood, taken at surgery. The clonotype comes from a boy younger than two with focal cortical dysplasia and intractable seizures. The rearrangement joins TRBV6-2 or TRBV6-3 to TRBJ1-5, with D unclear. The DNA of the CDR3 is TGTGCCAGCAGTTCCCTGGCGTCTGGGAATCAGCCCCAGCATTTT. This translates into CASSSLASGNQPQHF.